This T cell receptor beta chain was identified during a study of T cell repertoires in aging, cancer and after chemotherapy. Multiplex touch-down PCR with TRB-A/B primers amplified rearranged V-D-J TRB sequences. TCRdb reanalysed the multiplex PCR reads using MiXCR and keeps one entry per CDR3 protein. The sample has thousands of distinct CDR3 sequences; roughly 30% are singletons. General study results and limits: Untreated cancer patients had significantly lower blood TCR diversity than age-matched healthy donors.

This clonotype is categorized as medium-sized. Its antigen remains unidentified. In germline, CDR1 is SQVTM, CDR2 ANQGSEA. Trimming cost V 4 bases and J 2 bases, with 3 bases left between them. CDR3 length: 10 amino acids. TCR beta rearrangements were amplified from peripheral blood genomic DNA. Sequenced sample: blood. This clonotype was obtained from a human donor in good health. This chain uses TRBV29-1 with TRBJ2-7; D not resolved. The CDR3 DNA follows: TGCAGCGTTGTCACCTACGAGCAGTACTTC. Translated, it gives CSVVTYEQYF.